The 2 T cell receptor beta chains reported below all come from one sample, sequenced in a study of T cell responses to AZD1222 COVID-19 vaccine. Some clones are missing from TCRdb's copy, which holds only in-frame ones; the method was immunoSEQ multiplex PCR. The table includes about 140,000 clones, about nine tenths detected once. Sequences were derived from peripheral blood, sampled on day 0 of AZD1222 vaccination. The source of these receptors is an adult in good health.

The CDR3 DNA reads as TGTGCCAGTAGTAGCCGACTAGCGGGTGGGAACACCGGGGAGCTGTTTTTT. It encodes CASSSRLAGGNTGELFF. This sequence joins TRBV19 and TRBJ2-2; 10 nucleotides line up with TRBD2. V lost 4 bases and J lost 1; bases outside the gene matches: 6. The CDR3 loop spans 17 amino acids. Germline V gives CDR1 LNHDA, CDR2 SQIVND (reference sequence).

Here the CDR3 DNA reads TGTGCCAGCAGTCGGGACGTAAACTATGGCTACACCTTC. Its protein product is CASSRDVNYGYTF. V is TRBV28 and J is TRBJ1-2; weak D call: TRBD1 (5 bases). Trimming cost V 5 bases and J 2 bases, with 9 bases left between them. Germline loops: CDR1 MDHEN, CDR2 SYDVKM. This CDR3 region has 13 residues.